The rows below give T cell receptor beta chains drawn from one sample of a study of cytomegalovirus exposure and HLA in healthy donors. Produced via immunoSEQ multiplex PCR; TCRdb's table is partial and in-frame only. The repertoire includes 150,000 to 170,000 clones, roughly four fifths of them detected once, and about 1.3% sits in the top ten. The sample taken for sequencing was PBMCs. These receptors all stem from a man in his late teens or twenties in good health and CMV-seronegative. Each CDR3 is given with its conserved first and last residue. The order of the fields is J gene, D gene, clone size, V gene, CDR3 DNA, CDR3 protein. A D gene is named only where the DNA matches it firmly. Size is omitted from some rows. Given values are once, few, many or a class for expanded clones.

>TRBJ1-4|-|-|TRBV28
TGTGCCAGCAGCGGTGGTTCCAATGAAAAACTGTTTTTT
CASSGGSNEKLFF
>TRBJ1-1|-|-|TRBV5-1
TGCGCCAGCAGCTACCCGACAGGGAACACTGAAGCTTTCTTT
CASSYPTGNTEAFF
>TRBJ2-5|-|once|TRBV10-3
TGTGCCATCAGTATTAAACAGGGTCTAACTCAAGAGACCCAGTACTTC
CAISIKQGLTQETQYF
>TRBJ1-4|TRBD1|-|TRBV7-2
TGTGCCAGCAGCAGCAGGGGGCTAAATGAAAAACTGTTTTTT
CASSSRGLNEKLFF
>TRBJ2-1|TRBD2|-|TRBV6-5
TGTGCCAGCAGTTACTCGTGGAGCGGGAGCCGCAATGAGCAGTTCTTC
CASSYSWSGSRNEQFF
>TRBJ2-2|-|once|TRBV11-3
TGTGCCAGCAGCTTAGGAGCCGGGGAGCTGTTTTTT
CASSLGAGELFF
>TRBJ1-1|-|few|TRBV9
TGTGCCAGCAGCCCAGCTAGGGGGTTGAACACTGAAGCTTTCTTT
CASSPARGLNTEAFF
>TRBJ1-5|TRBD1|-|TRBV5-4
TGTGCCAGCAGCTCCCGGGACAGCTATCAGCCCCAGCATTTT
CASSSRDSYQPQHF
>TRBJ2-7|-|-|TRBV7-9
TGTTCCAGCAGCACCACAGGTTACTACGAGCAGTACTTC
CSSSTTGYYEQYF
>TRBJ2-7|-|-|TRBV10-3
TGTGCCATCTCCCCTGGCAGTTTCTCCTACGAGCAGTACTTC
CAISPGSFSYEQYF
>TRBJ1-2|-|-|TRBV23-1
TGCGCCAGCAGTCCCCGAGCAGGGCTTAACTATGGCTACACCTTC
CASSPRAGLNYGYTF
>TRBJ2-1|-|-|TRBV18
TGTGCCAGCTCACCACGTCCGGGAGTGGTTGGCTACAATGAGCAGTTCTTC
CASSPRPGVVGYNEQFF
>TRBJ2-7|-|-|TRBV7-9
TGTTCCAGCAGCCCCGGGACAATTCTCTCCTACGAGCAGTACTTC
CSSSPGTILSYEQYF
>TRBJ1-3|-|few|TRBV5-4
TGTGCCAGCAGCCCCTTCGTCAGCCTGCAGGAGGCTGGAAACACCATATATTTT
CASSPFVSLQEAGNTIYF
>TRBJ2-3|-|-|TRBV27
TGTGCCAGCAGTTTGGGGAGGAGGGGTACGCAGTATTTT
CASSLGRRGTQYF
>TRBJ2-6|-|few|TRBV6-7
TGTGCCAGCAGTTACTCGAGGTCTGGGGCCAACGTCCTGACTTTC
CASSYSRSGANVLTF
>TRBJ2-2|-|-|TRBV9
TGTGCCAGCAGCGTAGGAGGTCTAGCGAACACCGGGGAGCTGTTTTTT
CASSVGGLANTGELFF
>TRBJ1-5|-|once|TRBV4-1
TGCGCCAGCAGCCCTAGGACAGCAAATCAGCCCCAGCATTTT
CASSPRTANQPQHF
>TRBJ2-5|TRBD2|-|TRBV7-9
TGTGCCAGCAGCGGACTAGCGGGAGGGCTCTCCCAAGAGACCCAGTACTTC
CASSGLAGGLSQETQYF
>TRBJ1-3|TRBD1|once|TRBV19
TGTGCCAGTAGTAACGACAGGGGAAGGACCATATATTTT
CASSNDRGRTIYF
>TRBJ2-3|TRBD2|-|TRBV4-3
TGCGCCAGCAGCCAAGGGGAGCGGGAGGTTAGCCCAGATACGCAGTATTTT
CASSQGEREVSPDTQYF
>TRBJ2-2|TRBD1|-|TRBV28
TGTGCCAGCACCAAGCCGGGACAGGCAAAAACCGGGGAGCTGTTTTTT
CASTKPGQAKTGELFF